This T cell receptor beta chain came from a study of cytomegalovirus exposure and HLA in healthy donors. Concerning this clone: One end of the junction does not line up with germline, which may come from a read error.

Germline lookup yields CDR1 SEHNR and CDR2 FQNEAQ (reference sequence). The CDR3 contains 19 residues. The PCR had 60 Vbeta and 13 Jbeta primers. Clones were sequenced by immunoSEQ multiplex PCR, and TCRdb holds only the in-frame ones, with some missing. The sample holds around 100,000 clones, around 73% seen once. This sequence originates from a woman in her twenties or thirties in good health and CMV-seropositive. The chain has TRBV7-9 and TRBJ2-2; 12 positions match TRBD2. Sequences were obtained from PBMCs. CDR3 region: CSSSQIKLGLAGNTGELFF. CDR3 bases: TGTTCCAGCAGCCAAATAAAATTGGGACTAGCGGGGAACACCGGGGAGCTGTTTTTT.